This T cell receptor (beta chain) was captured in a study of CD8+ T cells in alopecia areata listed by TCRdb under 2018. General notes on the study: The treated patients took part in an open-label pilot trial in which moderate-to-severe alopecia areata was treated with oral tofacitinib at 5 to 10 mg twice daily. Patients received tofacitinib for 6 to 18 months and were then followed off drug for 6 months to check for delayed response and recurrence. For the treated patients, the SALT score, which quantifies what percentage of scalp surface area is affected, served as the measure of disease severity. The study used high-throughput TCRbeta sequencing to examine T cell clonal expansion in alopecia areata, in both the C3H/HeJ mouse model and human patients. In humans, TCRbeta sequencing was performed on scalp tissue and on sorted CD4+ and CD8+ peripheral blood T cells from healthy controls and from patients with patchy or totalis/universalis alopecia areata. Biopsies were taken from tofacitinib-treated patients at baseline and again at 4 and 24 weeks into treatment, and several of those patients also had a later scalp biopsy. Clonality in the scalp was compared among normal scalp (n=4), patchy alopecia areata scalp (n=8), and alopecia totalis/universalis scalp (n=8). RNA was obtained with the PAXgene miRNA kit for fixed scalp, the miRNeasy kit for PBMCs, and the RNeasy kit for mouse skin. TCRbeta CDR3 regions were amplified by immunoSEQ multiplex PCR with 35 Vbeta forward and 13 Jbeta reverse primers.

Including the terminal cysteine and phenylalanine, the CDR3 comprises 12 residues. Only CDR3 DNA remains: 36 bases, in frame from the first base. The junction carries 9 bases between V and J, which are trimmed by 5 bases and 5 bases respectively. Sequences SGHTA (CDR1) and FQGNSA (CDR2) are obtained from the germline V gene. Library preparation was by the immunoSEQ multiplex PCR assay. To provide template for TCR sequencing, every sample had RNA extracted and reverse transcribed into cDNA. SuperScript III was used to make first-strand cDNA, primed with a 2:1 mix of oligo-dT and random hexamers. A synthetic immune receptor repertoire was used to gauge amplification bias, and whatever bias remained was removed computationally. In the source study's methods: After raw reads were preprocessed to remove errors, the CDR3 was defined following IMGT conventions as running from the conserved cysteine to phenylalanine. Clonality was computed by normalizing Shannon entropy by log2 of the number of productive unique TCRs and subtracting the result from 1. Whether scalp clones were CD4 or CD8 was inferred by matching scalp TCRbeta sequences against CD4 and CD8 repertoires sorted from blood. The source is immuneACCESS, and TCRdb retained only in-frame sequences with V and J called. Part of the clones is not carried over; for the studies checked, unresolved V genes explain less than half of this, and the remainder is unexplained. V and J calls and clone size are as listed in that table; D and trimming were resolved from the DNA. Present in this sample are 200,000 to 250,000 clones, about three fifths of which were seen just once. The top ten constitute roughly 4.2% of the sample.

Interpreted using the paper, the time point label stands for: 4 weeks on oral tofacitinib. Taken with the paper, the label for treatment or condition translates to: oral pan-JAK inhibitor, 5-10 mg twice daily. Lesional scalp punch biopsies and peripheral blood were obtained from alopecia areata patients. After PBMCs were isolated by density centrifugation and stained for CD3, CD4 and CD8, a FACSAria was used to sort CD4+ and CD8+ T cells. Overall study results and their limits: Tofacitinib significantly lowered scalp clonality and the number of expanded CD8+ clones among the top 100 scalp clones. Resident alphabeta T cells in normal human skin are also sequenced, complicating scalp TCR repertoire analysis, unlike mouse skin dominated by gammadelta T cells. Shared TCR sequences between patients were less evident than in mice, which may be partly attributable to HLA diversity in the patient population. Lesional scalp, especially in alopecia totalis/universalis, showed higher clonality and more expanded CD8+ clones than normal scalp, suggesting antigenic drive. Because the treated cohort was small and had just a single nonresponder, larger studies are needed to establish links between baseline CD8+ expansion and response. During tofacitinib treatment, many expanded lesional clones remained in scalp and blood, and this persistence may partly explain relapse after treatment is stopped.

Details on this clone: What antigen it recognizes has not been identified. No much larger clonotype is one base removed from it; base qualities were not supplied.

The receptor was derived from a human donor with alopecia areata. The starting material was CD4+ T cells sorted from blood, obtained at week 4, from a patient treated with tofacitinib. In this chain, TRBV7-2 is recombined with TRBJ2-5; confidence is insufficient to name the D gene. The CDR3 region: CASSPVRETQYF. The nucleotide sequence reads TGTGCCAGCAGCCCAGTGCGGGAGACCCAGTACTTC.